These 21 T cell receptor beta chains share one sample of origin, sequenced in a study of shared clonotypes between healthy human individuals (dated by TCRdb to 2018 to 2021). Receptor amplification or capture employed the immunoSEQ multiplex PCR assay. The table comes from immuneACCESS by way of TCRdb, which keeps in-frame sequences with V and J called. Part of the clones is missing from these tables; in studies checked, under half for an unresolved V gene and the rest for unknown reasons. The table for this sample lists roughly 2,000,000 clones; about 93% of them were counted only once. The top ten hold around 1.8% of the sample. CD8 naive samples were CD45RO-negative cells positively selected for CCR7, giving a CD45RA+CCR7+ population that excluded TemRA cells. Material: naive CD8+ T cells from PBMCs. The meaning of the sample's cell subset or site label: CD45RA+CCR7+. The receptors originated from a man between 18 and 29 years old in good health. Some clones in this sample may be carry-over from other donors' samples.

This rearrangement joins TRBV6-1 to TRBJ2-7; D may match TRBD1 or TRBD2 (5 bases each). The CDR3 loop spans 15 amino acids. CDR1 is MNHNS and CDR2 is SASEGT in the germline V gene. The V end was cut by 5 bases, the J end by 2 bases, with 16 bases between. The CDR3 is CASSPRAWGTYEQYF. The DNA for the CDR3 is TGTGCCAGCAGTCCCCGAGCCTGGGGGACCTACGAGCAGTACTTC.

V and J are TRBV9 and TRBJ1-2; weak D call: TRBD1 (5 bases). V was trimmed by 2 bases and J by 0 bases, leaving 11 bases between them. Looked up from germline, CDR1 is SGDLS and CDR2 is YYNGEE. This CDR3 spans 15 amino acids. In nucleotides, the CDR3 is TGTGCCAGCAGCGTGACAGCTCTAACTAACTATGGCTACACCTTC. It is translated as CASSVTALTNYGYTF. The entire variable domain, with the rest obtained from reference TRBV9 and TRBJ1-2, is as follows: DSGVTQTPKHLITATGQRVTLRCSPRSGDLSVYWYQQSLDQGLQFLIQYYNGEERAKGNILERFSAQQFPDLHSELNLSSLELGDSALYFCASSVTALTNYGYTFGSGTRLTVV.

The J gene is TRBJ2-5, the V gene TRBV7-9; possibly TRBD2 for D (5 bases). Trimming left V 5 bases short and J 2 bases short, with 18 bases between. The CDR3 totals 16 residues. Germline V lookup: CDR1 SEHNR, CDR2 FQNEAQ (reference sequence). CDR3 sequence (DNA): TGTGCCAGCAGCCCACCCAGAGGGAACCGACAAGAGACCCAGTACTTC. This translates into CASSPPRGNRQETQYF.

The CDR3 sequence is CASSQEGLAANEQFF. Here the CDR3 DNA reads TGTGCCAGCAGCCAGGAGGGGCTAGCCGCGAATGAGCAGTTCTTC. The chain carries TRBV9 and TRBJ2-1; tentatively, D is TRBD2 (6 bases). Trimming left V 4 bases short and J 7 bases short, with 18 bases between. The CDR3 extends over 15 amino acids. CDR1 and CDR2 (germline): SGDLS, YYNGEE. Supplemented by reference TRBV9 and TRBJ2-1, the full variable domain reads DSGVTQTPKHLITATGQRVTLRCSPRSGDLSVYWYQQSLDQGLQFLIQYYNGEERAKGNILERFSAQQFPDLHSELNLSSLELGDSALYFCASSQEGLAANEQFFGPGTRLTVL.

The V call is TRBV27, the J call TRBJ2-7, with D unresolved. Between the trimmed V and J ends, which lost 6 bases and 0 bases, there was a span of 6 bases. This CDR3 region has 12 residues. Germline-derived CDR1 and CDR2 are MNHEY and SMNVEV (reference sequence). The CDR3 DNA sequence: TGTGCCAGCAGGGTCAGCTCCTACGAGCAGTACTTC. Translation: CASRVSSYEQYF.

V is TRBV4-1 and J is TRBJ2-7; D perhaps matches TRBD2 (6 bases). The CDR3 totals 16 residues. V was trimmed by 2 bases and J by 4 bases, leaving 18 bases between them. Germline loops: CDR1 MGHRA, CDR2 YSYEKL. CDR3 nucleotides: TGCGCCAGCAGCCAATTAGGGACTGAGGTCTCGTACGAGCAGTACTTC. Its translation: CASSQLGTEVSYEQYF.

The chain joins TRBV27 to TRBJ1-4; TRBD1 is a possible D gene (6 bases). Germline CDR1 and CDR2: MNHEY and SMNVEV (reference sequence). Trimming took 5 bases from V and 7 from J, leaving 14 bases between them. The CDR3 covers 14 residues. This CDR3 is CASSPRGGFEKLFF. DNA of the CDR3: TGTGCCAGCAGTCCCAGGGGCGGGTTTGAAAAACTGTTTTTT.

The gene calls are TRBV4-1 and TRBJ2-7; no firm D call. Germline lookup yields CDR1 MGHRA and CDR2 YSYEKL. Trimming removed 0 bases from V and 2 bases from J, with 11 bases in between. The CDR3 length is 15 residues. In DNA form, the CDR3 reads TGCGCCAGCAGCCAAGAACACCTCATCCCCTACGAGCAGTACTTC. This gives the protein CASSQEHLIPYEQYF.

This rearrangement joins TRBV28 to TRBJ2-5; D unresolved. Germline V gene data show CDR1 as MDHEN and CDR2 as SYDVKM. The CDR3 is made up of 16 amino acids. V dropped 3 bases and J dropped 0 bases, with 14 bases sitting between them. The CDR3 nucleotides read TGTGCCAGCAGTTTTTTCGTTGTAGAGAACCAAGAGACCCAGTACTTC. It encodes CASSFFVVENQETQYF.

As for this clone: Additional DNA sequences in this sample encode the identical CDR3. V gene TRBV11-2 combines with J gene TRBJ2-7; D gene unclear. The V gene lost 3 bases and the J gene lost 4 bases, with 10 bases spanning the gap. CDR1 SGHAT and CDR2 FQNNGV come from the germline V gene. This CDR3 has 13 amino acids. CDR3 loop: CASSLALGYEQYF. In DNA form, the CDR3 reads TGTGCCAGCAGCTTGGCCTTGGGGTACGAGCAGTACTTC.

V usage is TRBV4-3 and J usage is TRBJ2-1; tentative D call: TRBD1 (5 bases). CDR3 length equals 14 residues. V was cut by 1 base and J by 6 bases, with 10 bases left in between. Germline assignment: CDR1 LGHNA and CDR2 YSLEER. The CDR3 DNA is TGCGCCAGCAGCCAAGCTGAAGGGGTCAATGAGCAGTTCTTC. Residues: CASSQAEGVNEQFF.

V gene TRBV6-5 combines with J gene TRBJ1-5; D possibly corresponds to TRBD1 (5 bases). The CDR3 has 11 residues. The V gene's germline CDR1 is MNHEY and CDR2 SVGAGI. V was pared by 5 bases and J by 11 bases, with 10 bases between. The CDR3 sequence: CASSGGGTQHF. The CDR3 DNA follows: TGTGCCAGCAGTGGGGGAGGGACCCAGCATTTT.

Regarding this clone: This specimen includes other DNA sequences encoding the same CDR3. The chain has TRBV9 and TRBJ2-1; the D gene could be TRBD1 or TRBD2 (5 bases each). There are 13 residues in the CDR3. Germline assignment: CDR1 SGDLS and CDR2 YYNGEE. The V and J ends lost 4 bases and 6 bases respectively, with 11 bases between them. In DNA form, the CDR3 reads TGTGCCAGCAGCCCGTCTGGGGGCAATGAGCAGTTCTTC. It yields the protein CASSPSGGNEQFF.

The gene calls are TRBV27 and TRBJ2-1, with unresolved D. The CDR3 spans 12 residues. Per germline, CDR1 MNHEY and CDR2 SMNVEV (reference sequence). Deletions cut 8 bases from V and 5 bases from J, with 10 bases between. The CDR3 sequence is CASGRSNNEQFF. The CDR3 bases are TGTGCCAGCGGACGGTCTAACAATGAGCAGTTCTTC.

The J gene is TRBJ2-6, the V gene TRBV10-2; TRBD2 is a possible D gene (6 bases). Trimming took off 6 bases at V and 0 bases at J, with 12 bases between the two ends. The CDR3 is 16 residues long. Germline lookup yields CDR1 WSHSY and CDR2 SAAADI. CDR3 sequence (DNA): TGCGCCAGCAGGCCGGGACTGAACTCTGGGGCCAACGTCCTGACTTTC. Translating it yields CASRPGLNSGANVLTF.

This chain links TRBV7-8 with TRBJ2-7, with D unresolved. V was pared by 1 base and J by 3 bases, with 10 bases between. The CDR3 runs 14 residues. Germline CDR1 reads SGHVS; CDR2 reads FQNEAQ. The CDR3 is CASSLVADHYEQYF. CDR3 bases: TGTGCCAGCAGCTTAGTCGCCGATCACTACGAGCAGTACTTC.

V gene TRBV10-3 combines with J gene TRBJ1-2; 8 bases align to TRBD1. This CDR3 is built from 15 residues. Germline CDR1 reads ENHRY; CDR2 reads SYGVKD. With 3 bases clipped from V and 12 bases from J, the junction kept 15 bases outside the gene matches. CDR3 region: CAISDGIQGARGNTF. The CDR3, as DNA: TGTGCCATCAGTGATGGCATCCAGGGGGCACGAGGGAACACCTTC.

This clone was found once. The chain recombines TRBV4-3 with TRBJ2-1, with no clear D. The CDR3 length is 14 residues. CDR1 and CDR2 (germline): LGHNA, YSLEER. V was clipped by 0 bases and J by 5 bases, with 8 bases between them. The CDR3 here is CASSQDAGNNEQFF. The CDR3, as DNA: TGCGCCAGCAGCCAAGATGCCGGTAACAATGAGCAGTTCTTC.

The J gene is TRBJ2-5, the V gene TRBV6-6; D tentatively fits TRBD1 or TRBD2 (7 bases each). The V end lost 3 bases, the J end lost 5 bases, and 19 bases lay between the germline ends. This CDR3 has 16 amino acids. Germline values: CDR1 MNHNY, CDR2 SVGAGI (reference sequence). In DNA form, the CDR3 reads TGTGCCAGCAGTTATAGGGGGCCGGCGGGGGCCGAGACCCAGTACTTC. Protein sequence: CASSYRGPAGAETQYF.

The V gene is TRBV5-1, the J gene TRBJ1-1; 7 nucleotides agree with TRBD1. The V segment lost 4 bases and the J segment 7 bases; nucleotides outside the gene matches: 4. This CDR3 comprises 12 residues. Germline V lookup: CDR1 SGHRS, CDR2 YFSETQ. For the CDR3, the DNA is TGCGCCAGCAGCGGGGACAGCCTTGAAGCTTTCTTT. Amino acids: CASSGDSLEAFF. The variable domain in full, completed from reference TRBV5-1 and TRBJ1-1, reads KAGVTQTPRYLIKTRGQQVTLSCSPISGHRSVSWYQQTPGQGLQFLFEYFSETQRNKGNFPGRFSGRQFSNSRSEMNVSTLELGDSALYLCASSGDSLEAFFGQGTRLTVV.

The chain links TRBV7-8 to TRBJ1-2; the D is unclear. The germline CDR1 and CDR2 sequences are SGHVS and FQNEAQ. V shed 1 base and J shed 6 bases, with 15 bases lying between them. The CDR3 runs 15 residues. The CDR3 sequence: CASSLGIAGPNGYTF. The CDR3 DNA is TGTGCCAGCAGCTTAGGGATTGCAGGTCCTAATGGCTACACCTTC.